This record covers a single T cell receptor beta chain. One junction end does not reproduce the germline sequence, and a read error may be involved. This entry comes from a study of blood T cells in healthy people across ages. A second about 6 to 12 cycle PCR used barcoded and J-beta primers. A single record per CDR3 protein comes from TCRdb applying MiXCR to the 5' RACE reads. Counted here are 1.5 million to 2 million distinct CDR3 sequences, roughly 50% occurring once; the ten biggest clones make up roughly 2%. The donors, all healthy, were Caucasians living in Russia, aged roughly 6 to 100. This CDR3 has 16 amino acids. The germline CDR1 and CDR2 sequences are SGHTA and FQGNSA.

This sequence was found in a woman between 40 and 55 years old in good health. The chain couples TRBV7-2 to TRBJ1-2, with TRBD1 as a possible D gene (5 bases). The material sequenced was blood. CDR3 bases: TGTGCCTGCAGCTTAGCCGCGGGGCTCCCACTCTATGGCTACACCTTC. The encoded protein is CACSLAAGLPLYGYTF.